Listed here is a single TCR beta chain. What antigen it recognizes has not been identified. It has no much larger one-base neighbor in the sample; base qualities were not kept. This sample was included in a study of cytomegalovirus exposure and HLA in healthy donors (dated by TCRdb to 2017 to 2019). For the wider study: According to an earlier analysis of several hundred of the donors, roughly 180 million T cells yielded some 120 million unique TCR beta sequences and 276 Gb of sequence data. An early release covering 550 to 650 HLA-typed donors comprised roughly 300 gigabases of sequencing data and tens of millions of unique TCR sequences. Of the roughly 410 genotyped donors, over 80% were placed in the genetic ancestry cluster associated with self-reported Caucasian donors. The study was designed to test whether signatures of past pathogen exposure could be identified by cataloging public T cell receptors. The T cell repertoires of 700 or so subjects were profiled by immunosequencing and related to cytomegalovirus serostatus. In addition to the first cohort of 500 to 850 subjects, a separate validation cohort of 130 or so different subjects was used. To predict cytomegalovirus infection status, the study brought together high-throughput TCR immunosequencing, statistical association of individual TCRs with disease status, and machine learning. A later analysis re-examined previously published TCR beta repertoires from more than 600 donors and added high-resolution HLA genotyping to investigate patterns of TCR occurrence. The later analysis used no new phenotypic data to find candidate immune exposures, relying instead on TCR beta sequences and their occurrence across donors. An earlier analysis of some 500 of the donors used high-throughput TCR beta sequencing to judge whether each TCR beta V gene segment behaved as functional or pseudogenic. Donor age, sex, ethnicity and CMV serostatus were compiled alongside the repertoire data. Genome-wide SNP genotypes for about 65% of the 666 donors were used in a later genetic analysis, which treated that subset as a discovery cohort. Every discovery cohort repertoire had been produced on one sequencing platform. HLA typing included class I and class II loci at four-digit resolution. The number of donors typed differed by locus, with roughly 629-640 for A, B, C, DRB1 and DQB1, around 520 for DQA1, about 610 for DPA1, and some 450 for DPB1. About five DR-DQ haplotypes were treated as single units for association and clustering because of strong linkage in the cohort. Among roughly 370 genotyped donors of the cohort, an average of approximately 230,000 unique TCR beta nucleotide sequences were sequenced per donor, approximately 20% of them non-productive.

The cohort was made up of approximately 670 healthy bone marrow donors. Cohort members were all nominally healthy when sampled, although unrecorded immune exposures were likely present. The donor was CMV seronegative and belonged to the group of 380 or so seronegative cohort members. A peripheral blood sample was collected from each donor, and TCR beta sequencing was performed on peripheral blood mononuclear cells. The Qiagen DNeasy Blood Extraction Kit was used to extract genomic DNA from the blood cell samples. The research as a whole found: A cluster of highly shared sequence variants was judged likely to be a technical artifact of the sequencing pipeline. Strong co-occurrence of HLA alleles, especially DR and DQ, made assigning TCR associations to individual alleles difficult. A further reported finding was that TCR beta sequences accurately predicted the HLA-A and HLA-B alleles for most subjects in the first cohort. For the cohort, immune exposure information was limited to CMV serostatus. In the study, some 160 TCR beta chains were listed as associated with cytomegalovirus. The authors suggested that the approach could potentially be generalized to other disease states and immunological phenotypes. Sequencing depth was assumed to be roughly uniform across donors in the presence/absence analyses, though that assumption may not hold. Because HLA typing was unavailable for some donors at each locus, only the typed subset was used in association tests. Most TCR sequences were observed very rarely across donors, whereas some public TCRs were present in many individuals. In a later analysis, several top co-occurrence clusters were reported to appear linked to parvovirus B19, influenza, CMV and Epstein-Barr virus. In a later analysis, TCR association rates were found to vary across HLA loci, with the most associated TCRs seen for DRB1 alleles and the fewest for HLA-C alleles. A later genetic analysis associated a missense DCLRE1C variant with V-gene and J-gene trimming of TCR beta chains, and an independent cohort replicated the association. Some IMGT-functional V segments, including TRBV6-2 and TRBV6-3, could not be told apart with the 87-base-pair reads, so those segments were excluded. Most CMV-associated TCR beta chains appeared to be HLA-restricted in a later analysis, and the HLA associations seemed to be driven largely by CMV exposure. Three of the identified cytomegalovirus-associated TCR beta chains were confirmed in vitro to be specific for cytomegalovirus antigens. Correlated functional status among segregating V segments might reflect linkage disequilibrium, but an unknown experimental factor could not be ruled out. A later analysis associated about 17,000 TCR beta sequences with specific HLA alleles at a false discovery rate of 0.05. In a later genetic analysis, fewer N-insertions in productive TCRs were reported among donors in an Asian-associated ancestry cluster than the roughly 700-donor mean. In an earlier analysis of approximately 590 of the donors, most TCR beta V segments were observed in productive rearrangements about 90% or about 30% of the time, broadly matching IMGT annotations. This cohort had only TCR beta chains sequenced, and the lack of alpha or paired-chain data limited which features could be detected. Because counts were too low, roughly 18 rarely observed V segments, including chromosome 9 orphons, were left out of the earlier analysis of roughly 600 of the donors. A later analysis found that HLA-associated TCR beta chains were more clonally expanded and had lower generation probabilities than equally common non-associated chains. In both the original and validation cohorts, the classifier was reported to diagnose cytomegalovirus status with high specificity and sensitivity.

The method was the immunoSEQ multiplex PCR assay. For the multiplex PCR, a mixture combining 60 forward primers for TCR Vbeta segments and 13 reverse primers for TCR Jbeta segments was used. A multiplex PCR assay on genomic DNA amplified the CDR3 region of rearranged TCR beta genes. On the Illumina HiSeq System, the amplified TCR beta libraries were sequenced as 87-base-pair reads. The authors processed their data as follows. Across the roughly 670 repertoires, a later analysis counted tens of millions of unique TCR beta chains, 9.5 million to 13 million of which were shared by at least two donors. A nearest-neighbor algorithm error-corrected the raw reads and collapsed the reads into unique sequences, merging closely related sequences to remove PCR and sequencing errors. To assign V, D and J gene segments, CDR3 sequences were aligned to IMGT reference sequences. For a sequence to be retained, a match of at least six nucleotides was required to both a V gene segment and a J gene segment. A rearrangement was called productive if the CDR3 had no stop codons and remained in frame with V and J, and every other rearrangement was called non-productive. CDR3 was defined according to IMGT convention as the region running from the second conserved V-encoded cysteine to the conserved J-encoded phenylalanine. The earlier analysis of 500 to 750 of the donors excluded any sequence lacking an unambiguous match to a single V gene segment. In an earlier analysis of around 590 of the donors, a V segment was called functional when productive rearrangements were above 56.7%, and segregating when the standard deviation between donors exceeded 5%. A statistical classification framework was built for diagnosing cytomegalovirus status from the catalog of TCR beta chain sequences. A later analysis assigned V and J genes by comparing TCR nucleotide sequences with IMGT/GENE-DB human TR gene sequences. In a later analysis, CDR3 sequences and most-parsimonious VDJ recombination scenarios were assigned using the TCRdist pipeline. In a later analysis, every TCR beta chain was defined by the combination of its CDR3 amino acid sequence and its V-gene family, and reads without a unique V-gene family were dropped. As a way to deal with suspected cross-contamination and a sequencing artifact, a later analysis dropped hundreds of nucleotide sequences that were highly shared and had low generation probability. For each public chain, a later analysis derived a clonal expansion index from normalized ranks of inferred template counts within each repertoire. In a later analysis, generation probabilities were computed with a VDJ recombination model fitted to out-of-frame rearrangements, and the resulting probabilities were checked against IGoR. Hypergeometric tests were used in a later analysis to score TCR-TCR, TCR-HLA and TCR-CMV co-occurrence, with a repertoire-size bias correction applied to the TCR pairs. To estimate false discovery rates, a later analysis permuted the HLA or CMV assignments 20 times. A later analysis grouped co-occurring TCRs with DBSCAN, adding TCRdist sequence similarity when clustering within HLA-allele-positive subsets. For co-occurrence clustering, repertoires with fewer than 30,000 or more than 120,000 public chains were excluded, along with four to six repertoires with anomalous nucleotide sharing. TCRdb stores this immuneACCESS table with in-frame sequences only. Part of the clones is absent; in the studies checked, under half of the shortfall reflects unresolved V genes, and no reason is known for the rest. The V and J calls and clone size were taken over from that table, and D and trimming were inferred from the DNA. This sample has roughly 110,000 clones in its table, and around three quarters of those were observed once. The top ten clonotypes cover less than 0.95% of the sample.

For CDR1 and CDR2, the germline V gene lists MDHEN and SYDVKM. Counted from cysteine to phenylalanine, this CDR3 has 16 amino acids. Of the read, only the CDR3 DNA is kept; its 48 bases are in frame from base 1. The germline ends are 14 bases apart after V is trimmed by 2 bases and J by 0 bases. Sequencing used PBMCs. This TCR was sampled from a boy younger than 18 in good health and CMV-seronegative. The sequence links TRBV28 to TRBJ2-7, with TRBD2 as a weak D call on 5 bases. The nucleotides read TGTGCCAGCAGTTTAGGTGGCGGGTTGAGCTCCTACGAGCAGTACTTC. Its amino acids are CASSLGGGLSSYEQYF.